A selection of T cell receptor beta chains follows, all from one sample in a study of siplizumab effects on memory and regulatory T cells. The protocol was immunoSEQ multiplex PCR, while the TCRdb copy is restricted to in-frame clones and leaves out a portion. The data contain about 85,000 clones, approximately 95% of them seen just once; the ten biggest clones take up roughly 18%. The sequenced sample consisted of CD8+ T cells sorted from blood. The origin of the receptors is a human donor in good health. CDR3s include the opening cysteine and the closing phenylalanine or tryptophan. D genes are given only for firm matches. Clone size is stated in some rows and not others, as once, few, many or a class when expanded.

TRBD2	TRBV11-2	TRBJ2-2	.	TGTGCCCAAACTGGGAATAACGGGAGGGAGAACACCGGGGAGCTGTTTTTT	CAQTGNNGRENTGELFF
.	TRBV7-3	TRBJ2-7	.	TGTGCCAACCACCGGGACGGAGGCTCCTACGAGCAGTACTTC	CANHRDGGSYEQYF
TRBD2	TRBV11-2	TRBJ2-7	.	TGTGCCAGCAGCAACGCCCCCCCGACTAGCGCGAAATACGAGCAGTACTTC	CASSNAPPTSAKYEQYF
.	TRBV5-6	TRBJ1-5	once	TGTGCCAGCAGCCCCCGGCCCGGGGATTTAGGCAATCAGCCCCAGCATTTT	CASSPRPGDLGNQPQHF
TRBD1	TRBV28	TRBJ1-2	.	TGTGCCAGCAGTTCCCTCCGGGACAGTGGAGGCTACACCTTC	CASSSLRDSGGYTF
TRBD1	TRBV27	TRBJ1-3	.	TGTGCCAGCAGTTTAACAGGGGGCGCTGGAAACACCATATATTTT	CASSLTGGAGNTIYF
TRBD1	TRBV7-8	TRBJ1-3	.	TGTGCCAGCAGCTTAGGGGTGGTTAGGGGGCCTGGAAACACCATATATTTT	CASSLGVVRGPGNTIYF
.	TRBV7-6	TRBJ1-4	.	TGTGCCAGCAGCTTAAGTGGGACTAATGAAAAACTGTTTTTT	CASSLSGTNEKLFF
.	TRBV11-2	TRBJ2-7	.	TGTGCCAGCAGCTTATACGGATTTGAGCAGTACTTC	CASSLYGFEQYF
.	TRBV11-2	TRBJ2-7	once	TGTGCCAGCAGTCAATCTATAACGGGAAGCTCCTACGAGCAGTACTTC	CASSQSITGSSYEQYF
.	TRBV5-6	TRBJ2-7	.	TGTGCCAGCAGCTTGGAGGTGACCTCCGACGAGCAGTACTTC	CASSLEVTSDEQYF
.	TRBV5-1	TRBJ1-2	.	TGCGCCAGCAGCTTCGGGAGGAGCTCCTATGGCTACACCTTC	CASSFGRSSYGYTF
.	TRBV23-1	TRBJ2-7	once	TGCGCCAGCAGTCCCACGGGGGACTACGAGCAGTACTTC	CASSPTGDYEQYF
.	TRBV9	TRBJ2-2	.	TGTGCCAGCAGCGTCTGGGGGAACACCGGGGAGCTGTTTTTT	CASSVWGNTGELFF
TRBD1	TRBV5-1	TRBJ2-7	.	TGCGCCAGCAGCTTAGGACAGGGACCCTACGAGCAGTACTTC	CASSLGQGPYEQYF
TRBD2	TRBV19	TRBJ2-3	once	TGTGCCAGTAGCCCGGCGGGACTAGCGGGAGAAGAACCAGATACGCAGTATTTT	CASSPAGLAGEEPDTQYF
.	TRBV19	TRBJ1-3	.	TGTGCCAGTAGTATTAGCTCTGGAAACACCATATATTTT	CASSISSGNTIYF
TRBD2	TRBV13	TRBJ2-7	.	TGTGCCAGCAGCTTATGGACTAGCGGGGACGAGCAGTACTTC	CASSLWTSGDEQYF
TRBD2	TRBV7-2	TRBJ2-7	.	TGTGCCAGCAGCTTAATGGGACTAGCGGGCTACGAGCAGTACTTC	CASSLMGLAGYEQYF
TRBD2	TRBV28	TRBJ2-1	.	TGTGCCAGCAGTTCAAACGAACTAGCGGCAAGTGGGAATGAGCAGTTCTTC	CASSSNELAASGNEQFF
.	TRBV25-1	TRBJ1-2	.	TGTGCCAGCAGTGAAATCGGGCAGGGCTATGGCTACACCTTC	CASSEIGQGYGYTF
TRBD1	TRBV7-9	TRBJ1-3	.	TGTGCCAGCAGCCTGACAGGGGACGGAAACACCATATATTTT	CASSLTGDGNTIYF
.	TRBV13	TRBJ2-5	.	TGTGCCAGCAGCCCCGAAGGAGGGGGCGAGACCCAGTACTTC	CASSPEGGGETQYF
.	TRBV7-7	TRBJ2-3	.	TGTGCTAGCAGCTCACTCCTCACAGATACGCAGTATTTT	CASSSLLTDTQYF
TRBD1	TRBV28	TRBJ1-2	.	TGTGCCAGCAGTTTAGTTGGTGGGGGGACAGGACAAGGCTACACCTTC	CASSLVGGGTGQGYTF
.	TRBV6-5	TRBJ2-5	.	TGTGCCAGCAGTTATCGGGATTTGGGGCCCCAGTACTTC	CASSYRDLGPQYF
.	TRBV7-8	TRBJ2-1	.	TGTGCCAGCAGGGAGAACTTAGTCAATGAGCAGTTCTTC	CASRENLVNEQFF
.	TRBV5-1	TRBJ2-7	.	TGCGCCACCCCCCGGACAGGGACTAGGTTAGGCGAGCAGTACTTC	CATPRTGTRLGEQYF
.	TRBV7-2	TRBJ2-5	.	TGTGCCAGCAGCCTCCTGGCGGCAGGGGGGGAGACCCAGTACTTC	CASSLLAAGGETQYF